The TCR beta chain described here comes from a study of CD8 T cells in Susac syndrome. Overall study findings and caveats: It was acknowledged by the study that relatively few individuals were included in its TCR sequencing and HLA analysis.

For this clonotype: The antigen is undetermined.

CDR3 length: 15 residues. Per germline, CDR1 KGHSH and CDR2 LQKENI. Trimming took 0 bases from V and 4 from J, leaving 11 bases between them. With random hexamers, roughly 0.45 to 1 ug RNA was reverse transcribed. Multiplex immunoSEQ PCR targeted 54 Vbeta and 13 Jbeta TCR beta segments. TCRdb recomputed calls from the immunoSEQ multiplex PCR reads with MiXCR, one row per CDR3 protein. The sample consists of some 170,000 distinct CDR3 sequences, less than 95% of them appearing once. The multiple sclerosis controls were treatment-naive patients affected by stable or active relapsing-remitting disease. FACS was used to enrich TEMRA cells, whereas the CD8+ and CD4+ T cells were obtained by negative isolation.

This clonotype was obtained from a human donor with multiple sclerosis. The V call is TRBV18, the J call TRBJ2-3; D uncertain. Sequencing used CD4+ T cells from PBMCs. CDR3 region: CASSPPGLEADTQYF. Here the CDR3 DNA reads TGTGCCAGCTCACCACCGGGATTAGAAGCAGATACGCAGTATTTT. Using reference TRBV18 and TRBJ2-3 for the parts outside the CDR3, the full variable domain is NAGVMQNPRHLVRRRGQEARLRCSPMKGHSHVYWYRQLPEEGLKFMVYLQKENIIDESGMPKERFSAEFPKEGPSILRIQQVVRGDSAAYFCASSPPGLEADTQYFGPGTRLTVL.